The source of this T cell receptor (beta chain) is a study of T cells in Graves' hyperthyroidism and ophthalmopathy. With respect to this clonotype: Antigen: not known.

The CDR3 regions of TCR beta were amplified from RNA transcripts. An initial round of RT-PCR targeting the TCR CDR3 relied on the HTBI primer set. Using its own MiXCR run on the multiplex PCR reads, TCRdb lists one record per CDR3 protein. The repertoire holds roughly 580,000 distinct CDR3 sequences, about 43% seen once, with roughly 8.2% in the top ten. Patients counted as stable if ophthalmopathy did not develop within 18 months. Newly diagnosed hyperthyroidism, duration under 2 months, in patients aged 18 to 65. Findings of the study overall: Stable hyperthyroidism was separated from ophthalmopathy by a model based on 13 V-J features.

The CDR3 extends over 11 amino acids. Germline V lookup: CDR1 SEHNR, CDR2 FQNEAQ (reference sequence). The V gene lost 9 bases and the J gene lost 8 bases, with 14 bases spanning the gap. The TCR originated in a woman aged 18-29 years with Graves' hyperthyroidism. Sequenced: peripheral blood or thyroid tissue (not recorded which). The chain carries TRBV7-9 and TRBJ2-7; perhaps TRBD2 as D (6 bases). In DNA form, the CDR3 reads TGTGCCAGTCGGACGGGGGAGCAGCAGTACTTC. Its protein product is CASRTGEQQYF.